This T cell receptor beta chain is from a study of T cell responses to AZD1222 COVID-19 vaccine. Study-level background: Pooling was applied to second doses at about 4 or about 12 weeks.

Germline lookup yields CDR1 LGHDT and CDR2 YNNKEL (reference sequence). The CDR3 sequence is 16 residues long. V was trimmed by 5 bases and J by 2 bases, leaving 16 bases between them. Study outcomes and limitations: Scientists sampled the repertoires only once the peak T cell response had passed. The donors showed a predominance of white British ancestry and of females, with possible underestimation of clonal diversity.

Profiling relied on immunoSEQ multiplex PCR, and the TCRdb table lists in-frame clones only, not all of them. The profile covers about 170,000 clones, with 85% to 95% appearing a single time and about 3.9% taken by the ten largest. This clone occurred a few times. The antigen is not known. This receptor was taken from an adult in good health. This material consisted of peripheral blood, taken on day 0 of AZD1222 vaccination. V usage is TRBV3-1 (or the pseudogene TRBV3-2) and J usage is TRBJ1-3; D perhaps matches TRBD1 (5 bases). CDR3 amino acids: CASSRLMGVTGNTIYF. The CDR3 region has the DNA TGTGCCAGCAGCAGACTGATGGGGGTAACTGGAAACACCATATATTTT.